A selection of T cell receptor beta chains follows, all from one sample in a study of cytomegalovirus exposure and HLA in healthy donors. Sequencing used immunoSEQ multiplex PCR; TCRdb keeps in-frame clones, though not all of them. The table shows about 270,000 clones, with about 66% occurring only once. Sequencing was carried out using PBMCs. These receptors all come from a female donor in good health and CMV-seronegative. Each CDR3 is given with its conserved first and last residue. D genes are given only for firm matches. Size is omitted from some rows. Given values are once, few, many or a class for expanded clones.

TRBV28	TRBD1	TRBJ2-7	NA	CASKGAGPYEQYF	TGTGCCAGCAAGGGGGCAGGACCCTACGAGCAGTACTTC
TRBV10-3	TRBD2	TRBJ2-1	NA	CAISESKGTSGSRIEQFF	TGTGCCATCAGTGAGTCGAAGGGGACTAGCGGGAGTCGGATTGAGCAGTTCTTC
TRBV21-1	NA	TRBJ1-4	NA	CASNPDITGKLFF	TGTGCCAGCAACCCGGACATTACGGGAAAACTGTTTTTT
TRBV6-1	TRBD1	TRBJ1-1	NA	CASRQGALTEAFF	TGTGCCAGCCGACAGGGGGCACTGACTGAAGCTTTCTTT
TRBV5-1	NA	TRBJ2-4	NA	CASSGLAKNIQYF	TGCGCCAGCAGCGGACTAGCCAAAAACATTCAGTACTTC
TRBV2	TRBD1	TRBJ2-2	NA	CASNPDRGQGTGELFF	TGTGCCAGCAACCCCGACAGGGGGCAAGGCACCGGGGAGCTGTTTTTT
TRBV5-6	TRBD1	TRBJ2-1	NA	CASSWDSEQFF	TGTGCCAGCAGCTGGGACAGTGAGCAGTTCTTC
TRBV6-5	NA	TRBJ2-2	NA	CASTQPGYTGELFF	TGTGCCAGCACCCAACCAGGATATACCGGGGAGCTGTTTTTT
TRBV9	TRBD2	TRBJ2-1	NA	CASSKRLAGEGEQFF	TGTGCCAGCAGCAAGCGACTAGCGGGAGAGGGAGAGCAGTTCTTC
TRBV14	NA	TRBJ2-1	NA	CASSLLDRSEQFF	TGTGCCAGCAGCCTCCTCGACAGGTCTGAGCAGTTCTTC
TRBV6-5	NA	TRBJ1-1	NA	CASRSSGGRFTEAFF	TGTGCCAGCAGATCGTCAGGAGGACGGTTCACTGAAGCTTTCTTT
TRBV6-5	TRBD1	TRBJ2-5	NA	CASARTGSKETQYF	TGTGCCAGCGCGAGGACAGGGAGTAAAGAGACCCAGTACTTC
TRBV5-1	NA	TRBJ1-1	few	CASTLTGSGTEAFF	TGCGCCAGCACCCTAACAGGGTCGGGCACTGAAGCTTTCTTT
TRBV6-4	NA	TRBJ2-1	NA	CASSFQSDGEQFF	TGTGCCAGCAGTTTTCAATCAGATGGTGAGCAGTTCTTC
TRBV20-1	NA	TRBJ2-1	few	CSLRGSGEQFF	TGCAGCCTCAGGGGTTCAGGTGAGCAGTTCTTC
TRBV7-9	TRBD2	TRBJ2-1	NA	CSSSRTSFGYNEQFF	TGTTCCAGCAGCCGGACTAGTTTTGGATACAATGAGCAGTTCTTC
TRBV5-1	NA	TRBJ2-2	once	CASSSGYTGGDTGELFF	TGCGCCAGCAGCTCGGGCTACACAGGGGGGGACACCGGGGAGCTGTTTTTT
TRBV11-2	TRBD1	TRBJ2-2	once	CASSLFQGAGELFF	TGTGCCAGCAGCTTATTCCAGGGGGCCGGGGAGCTGTTTTTT
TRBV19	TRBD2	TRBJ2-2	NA	CASSVAGNTGELFF	TGTGCCAGTAGTGTAGCGGGTAACACCGGGGAGCTGTTTTTT
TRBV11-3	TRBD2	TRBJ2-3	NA	CASSLRTSGYSTDTQYF	TGTGCCAGCAGCCTCCGGACTAGCGGGTATAGCACAGATACGCAGTATTTT
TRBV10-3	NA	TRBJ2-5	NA	CAIRDYSGLQETQYF	TGTGCCATCAGGGATTATAGCGGATTACAAGAGACCCAGTACTTC
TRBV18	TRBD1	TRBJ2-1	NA	CASSPGTGFWDNEQFF	TGTGCCAGCTCACCCGGGACAGGCTTTTGGGACAATGAGCAGTTCTTC
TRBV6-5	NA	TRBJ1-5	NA	CASRGSTSNQPQHF	TGTGCCAGCCGAGGATCTACGAGCAATCAGCCCCAGCATTTT
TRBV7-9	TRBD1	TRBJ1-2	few	CASSPREGAGYTF	TGTGCCAGCAGCCCTCGAGAGGGGGCGGGCTACACCTTC
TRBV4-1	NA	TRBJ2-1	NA	CASSQELGLYEQFF	TGCGCCAGCAGCCAAGAACTAGGGCTCTATGAGCAGTTCTTC
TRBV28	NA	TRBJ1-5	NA	CASSFEGIELLNQPQHF	TGTGCCAGCAGTTTTGAGGGTATAGAACTGCTCAATCAGCCCCAGCATTTT
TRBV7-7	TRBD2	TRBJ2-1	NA	CASSSGLAGAGNEQFF	TGTGCCAGCAGCTCGGGACTAGCGGGAGCTGGTAATGAGCAGTTCTTC
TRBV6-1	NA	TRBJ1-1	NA	CASSVGHGNTEAFF	TGTGCCAGCAGTGTCGGACACGGGAACACTGAAGCTTTCTTT
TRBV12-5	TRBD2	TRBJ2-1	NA	CASGLDGLAGPNEQFF	TGTGCTAGTGGTTTGGACGGACTAGCGGGGCCCAATGAGCAGTTCTTC
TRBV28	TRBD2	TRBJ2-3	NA	CASSLLASGRGDTQYF	TGTGCCAGCAGTTTACTCGCTAGCGGGAGAGGAGATACGCAGTATTTT
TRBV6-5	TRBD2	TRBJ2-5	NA	CASSYGLAAGAQYF	TGTGCCAGCAGTTACGGACTAGCCGCTGGGGCCCAGTACTTC
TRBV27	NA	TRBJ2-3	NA	CASSFRRSDTQYF	TGTGCCAGCAGTTTCCGGAGGTCCGATACGCAGTATTTT
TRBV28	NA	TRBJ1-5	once	CASSSGTSANQPQHF	TGTGCCAGCAGTTCCGGGACAAGTGCCAATCAGCCCCAGCATTTT
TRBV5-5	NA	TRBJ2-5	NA	CASSLRPGLETQYF	TGTGCCAGCAGCTTGCGACCAGGCTTAGAGACCCAGTACTTC
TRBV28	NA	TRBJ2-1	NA	CASSWQGKSYNEQFF	TGTGCCAGCAGTTGGCAGGGGAAATCCTACAATGAGCAGTTCTTC
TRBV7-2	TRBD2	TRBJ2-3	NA	CASSLDLAGGRDTQYF	TGTGCCAGCAGCTTAGATCTAGCGGGAGGGAGGGATACGCAGTATTTT
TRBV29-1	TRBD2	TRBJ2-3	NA	CSVEWLAGVTDTQYF	TGCAGCGTTGAATGGCTAGCGGGGGTCACAGATACGCAGTATTTT
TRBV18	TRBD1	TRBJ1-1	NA	CASSPVGQMNTEAFF	TGTGCCAGCTCACCGGTGGGACAGATGAACACTGAAGCTTTCTTT
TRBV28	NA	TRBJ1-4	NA	CASSPTDEKLFF	TGTGCCAGCAGTCCCACAGATGAAAAACTGTTTTTT
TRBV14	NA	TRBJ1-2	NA	CAGSQAQALGLSFHGYTF	TGTGCCGGCAGCCAAGCTCAGGCTCTGGGTCTCTCTTTCCATGGCTACACCTTC
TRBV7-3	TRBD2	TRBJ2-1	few	CASSGGLAAYNEQFF	TGTGCCAGCAGCGGCGGACTAGCGGCCTACAATGAGCAGTTCTTC
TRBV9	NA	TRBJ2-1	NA	CASSGGYYNEQFF	TGTGCCAGCTCCGGGGGATACTACAATGAGCAGTTCTTC
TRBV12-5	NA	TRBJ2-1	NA	CASGLDQALFF	TGTGCTAGTGGTTTGGATCAGGCGCTCTTCTTC
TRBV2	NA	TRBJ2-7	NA	CASSAQGVSRGEQYF	TGTGCCAGCAGTGCACAGGGTGTTAGCCGGGGCGAGCAGTACTTC